This TCR beta chain was sequenced for a study of memory CD4+ T cells and cytomegalovirus serostatus (dated by TCRdb to between 2018 and 2021). Regarding the study in general: The cohort comprised roughly 35 healthy Belgian adults, 9 CMV seropositive and some 24 CMV seronegative. The study sequenced CD4+ memory TCRbeta repertoires of a Belgian cohort with known cytomegalovirus serostatus to replicate a published TCR-based CMV serostatus classifier. Overall study outcomes, separate from this receptor: The results were interpreted as suggesting that the CMV-associated TCR signature is mostly present in the CD4+ memory repertoire. On the Belgian cohort, the classifier based on the original framework reached a median bootstrapped AUC of 0.95, with a 95% CI of 0.76-1.00. For CMV serostatus prediction, a median bootstrapped AUC of 0.95 was reached with the original framework, and a median bootstrapped AUC of around 0.89 was reached with a US-trained random forest. Only CD4+CD45RO+ memory cells were sequenced, in contrast to the original study, in which naive and memory CD4+ and CD8+ populations were covered. Of roughly 170 previously reported CMV-associated TCRbeta sequences, 60 to 85 appeared in the CD4+ memory repertoires, each in one to five individuals.

The Quick-DNA Microprep Kit was used to extract genomic DNA from the sorted cells. Amplification of TCRbeta DNA was done with the immunoSEQ hsTCRbeta kit, following the protocol from the manufacturer. TCRbeta libraries were sequenced on an Illumina MiSeq instrument. Processing in the source paper ran as follows. Removing out-of-frame sequences left 2,204,828 distinct TCRbeta sequences, an average of roughly 67,000 per individual. Two values were used to score each individual: the count of 164 previously reported CMV-associated TCRbeta sequences and the total count of productive distinct TCRbeta sequences. A beta-binomial model was reimplemented in Python, and random forests from scikit-learn, run with default parameters, were trained on data from the US cohort. Classifier performance on the Belgian cohort was summarized as median AUC with percentile confidence intervals over 10,000 bootstrap iterations. Held by TCRdb, this immuneACCESS table contains in-frame sequences only and omits some clones. Under half of the omission traces to an unresolved V gene where checked; the cause of the rest is unknown. Clone size and V and J calls were adopted from that table, with D and trimming inferred from the DNA. The sample has some 44,000 clones on record, just under 80% of them singletons. The ten largest clones represent about 0.6% of the sample.

As to this clone: No antigen is known for it. No much larger clone exists at a distance of one base, and base qualities are not known.

Single viable CD3+CD4+CD8-CD45RO+ cells were sorted as memory CD4+ T cells on a FACSAria II. CMV serostatus was assessed using a Roche Elecsys assay, by which serum IgG against CMV pp150, pp28, p38 and p52 was detected. After the samples were thawed, total CD4+ T cells were enriched through positive selection using CD4 magnetic microbeads. Samples originated from another study that specifically interrogated the CD4+ T cell memory repertoire. Peripheral blood mononuclear cells were isolated and cryopreserved according to standard operating procedures, and serum was stored at -80 degrees C. CD3-PerCP (BW264/56), CD4-APC (RPA-T4), CD45RO-PE (UCHT1) and CD8-Pacific Orange (3B5) antibodies were used for staining, and non-viable cells were excluded with Sytox blue. Trimmed from V: 10 bases; trimmed from J: 4 bases; junction bases lacking a gene match: 6. From the cysteine through the phenylalanine, the CDR3 covers 12 amino acids. The entry retains the CDR3 DNA only, 36 bases that are in frame from base 1. CDR1 SEHNR and CDR2 FQNEAQ were looked up in the germline V gene (reference sequence).

This receptor was taken from an adult in good health and CMV-seronegative. Sequences were obtained from memory CD4+ T cells from blood. The chain is made from TRBV7-9 and TRBJ2-5, and 7 junctional nucleotides match TRBD1. Here the CDR3 is given as CATEGARETQYF. Read as DNA, the sequence is TGTGCCACTGAGGGGGCGAGAGAGACCCAGTACTTC.